This T cell receptor beta chain was captured by sequencing in a study of blood T cell repertoires in COVID-19. About the study: Samples came from the United States, Italy and Spain, spanning acute and convalescent COVID-19.

Ages ranged from about 18 to 89 years, with residence in some 25 US areas. Participants had their cohort set by participant-reported clinical history. TCRdb's copy holds only in-frame clones and misses some; the assay was immunoSEQ multiplex PCR. The sample lists roughly 400,000 clones, nearly 90% occurring once. Between the trimmed V and J ends, which lost 2 bases and 6 bases, there was a span of 14 bases. The V gene's germline CDR1 is SGHTA and CDR2 FQGNSA. This CDR3 region has 15 residues. The sequencing sample was made of PBMCs or T cells enriched from blood (not recorded which). This TCR came from a woman aged 40 to 50 with acute COVID-19. V usage is TRBV7-2 and J usage is TRBJ1-5, with a tentative D call TRBD1 (5 bases). CDR3 in amino acids: CASSLLGGAGQPQHF. CDR3 bases: TGTGCCAGCAGCTTACTGGGAGGGGCGGGTCAGCCCCAGCATTTT.